What follows are 24 T cell receptor beta chains derived from one specimen sequenced in a study of blood T cell repertoires in COVID-19 (dated by TCRdb to about 2020). The library was generated by the immunoSEQ multiplex PCR assay. This immuneACCESS table, as held by TCRdb, lists in-frame sequences with V and J called but not all clones. Of the missing ones, under half trace to an unresolved V gene in checked studies; the others have no known cause. The sample table records around 80,000 clones; approximately 80% of these occur just once. About 12% of the sample rests with the top ten. Sequenced: peripheral blood. Receptors were obtained from a man of 80 years or more with acute or convalescent COVID-19.

This clone was recorded a few times. The CDR3 DNA is TGTGCCTGGAGCCCAGGGGGTTCGAGCAATCAGCCCCAGCATTTT. Translation: CAWSPGGSSNQPQHF. J is TRBJ1-5 and V is TRBV30; 7 bases fit TRBD1. CDR1 and CDR2 from the germline V gene are GTSNPN and SVGIG (reference sequence). This CDR3 comprises 15 residues. The V and J ends lost 3 bases and 1 base, in that order; junction bases with no gene match: 6.

V usage is TRBV3-1 (or the pseudogene TRBV3-2) and J usage is TRBJ1-5; 9 nucleotides agree with TRBD1. In germline, CDR1 is LGHDT, CDR2 YNNKEL (reference sequence). The length of the CDR3 is 17 residues. V shed 3 bases, J shed 2 bases, and the junction held 8 bases outside the gene matches. This CDR3 reads CASSQGQGALGNQPQHF. The CDR3, as DNA: TGTGCCAGCAGCCAGGGACAGGGCGCCTTGGGCAATCAGCCCCAGCATTTT.

The chain couples TRBV6-5 to TRBJ2-1; 12 bases match TRBD2. Germline loops: CDR1 MNHEY, CDR2 SVGAGI. After removal of 7 bases from V and 4 bases from J, the junction contained 5 bases not matched to a gene. CDR3 size: 15 residues. The chain's CDR3 is CASTKTSGGYNEQFF. For the CDR3, the DNA is TGTGCCAGCACTAAGACTAGCGGGGGATACAATGAGCAGTTCTTC.

The chain has TRBV27 and TRBJ2-7, with TRBD1 matching 9 bases. Germline trimming cut 6 bases from V and 0 bases from J; bases unmatched to any gene: 6. Germline CDR1 and CDR2: MNHEY and SMNVEV (reference sequence). This CDR3 is built from 15 residues. Here the CDR3 reads CASSQQGAFSYEQYF. The DNA of the CDR3 is TGTGCCAGCAGCCAACAGGGGGCGTTCTCCTACGAGCAGTACTTC.

As for this clone: The germline gene is not matched at one end of the junction; a read error may be the cause. The sample holds other DNA sequences that translate to the same CDR3. The chain uses TRBV6-5 and TRBJ1-1, with a weak D call TRBD1 (6 bases). The CDR3 contains 12 residues. The germline gives CDR1 MNHEY, CDR2 SVGAGI. Here the CDR3 reads CASSNAGAEAFF. The CDR3 nucleotides read TGTGCCAGCAGTAACGCGGGGGCTGAAGCTTTCTTC.

The rearrangement joins TRBV5-5 to TRBJ2-7, with D possibly TRBD1 on 5 matching bases. V dropped 4 bases and J dropped 2 bases, with 13 bases sitting between them. Germline assignment: CDR1 SGHKS and CDR2 YYEKEE (reference sequence). The CDR3 runs to 14 residues. The CDR3 loop reads CASSTGLGPYEQYF. In DNA, the CDR3 is TGTGCCAGCAGCACTGGGTTGGGGCCCTACGAGCAGTACTTC.

The CDR3 bases are TGCGCCAGCAGTGTCTCCAGGGAAGGGATCACTGAAGCTTTCTTT. Protein: CASSVSREGITEAFF. V usage is TRBV10-1 and J usage is TRBJ1-1; possibly TRBD1 for D (5 bases). From germline, CDR1 is WNHNN and CDR2 SYGVQD (reference sequence). CDR3 length: 15 residues. V lost 4 bases, J lost 4 bases, and 16 bases lay in between.

V is TRBV10-3 and J is TRBJ1-1; 7 bases fit TRBD1. The CDR3 runs to 14 residues. Germline loops: CDR1 ENHRY, CDR2 SYGVKD. V dropped 6 bases and J dropped 5; count of bases not matched to a gene: 9. The CDR3 DNA is TGTGCCATCAGGGTAGACAGGGCGGGGACTGAAGCTTTCTTT. It is translated as CAIRVDRAGTEAFF.

The rearrangement links TRBV4-1 to TRBJ2-7, with 16 bases identical to TRBD2. Germline V lookup: CDR1 MGHRA, CDR2 YSYEKL. The CDR3 sequence is 18 residues long. The trim removed 4 bases at V and 4 bases at J, leaving 10 bases unmatched. The CDR3 nucleotides read TGCGCCAGCAGCCTTTTGGACGGGACTAGCGGGGGGGTTTACGAGCAGTACTTC. It encodes CASSLLDGTSGGVYEQYF.

V gene TRBV7-3 combines with J gene TRBJ2-5; 8 bases agree with TRBD1. Looked up from germline, CDR1 is SGHTA and CDR2 is FQGTGA. This CDR3 has 14 amino acids. V was pared by 3 bases and J by 1 base, with 1 base of the junction left unmatched. The CDR3 protein is CASSLTGVQETQYF. Written as DNA, the CDR3 is TGTGCCAGCAGCTTGACAGGGGTCCAAGAGACCCAGTACTTC.

The genes are TRBV12-5 and TRBJ1-1; no clear D. Trimming stripped 4 bases from V and 7 bases from J, with 10 bases between. This CDR3 has 12 amino acids. CDR1 and CDR2 (germline): LGHNT, FRNRAP. The CDR3 DNA reads TGTGCTAGTGGTTCCCCTCCGGGTGAAGCTTTCTTT. This translates into CASGSPPGEAFF.

This clone occurred a few times. The chain joins TRBV6-1 to TRBJ2-2; 8 bases are shared with TRBD2. This CDR3 spans 15 amino acids. CDR1 and CDR2 from the germline V gene are MNHNS and SASEGT. V trimming: 2 bases; J trimming: 4 bases; junction bases outside the gene matches: 3. CDR3 sequence reads: CASSELAGFTGELFF. Here the CDR3 DNA reads TGTGCCAGCAGTGAATTAGCGGGGTTCACCGGGGAGCTGTTTTTT.

The gene calls are TRBV6-5 and TRBJ1-6, with D possibly matching TRBD1 (6 bases). V was pared by 5 bases and J by 6 bases, with 14 bases between. This CDR3 spans 15 amino acids. Germline V gene sequence: CDR1 MNHEY, CDR2 SVGAGI. CDR3 bases: TGTGCCAGCAGTCCTTATACACAGGGTAATTCACCCCTCCACTTT. This translates into CASSPYTQGNSPLHF.

This chain connects TRBV21-1 to TRBJ2-7; TRBD1 is the table's D call and was not checked against the DNA. TRBV21-1 is recorded as a pseudogene. The CDR3 is made up of 11 amino acids. This chain's CDR3 is CASKTHVRGWF. CDR3 in DNA: TGTGCCAGCAAAACGCACGTCAGGGGTTGGTTC.

Details on this clone: The junction departs from the called germline gene at one end, perhaps through a read error. The chain uses TRBV6-5 and TRBJ2-2, with 7 bases matching TRBD1. The CDR3 extends over 15 amino acids. Germline V CDR1 and CDR2: MNHEY, SVGAGI. The CDR3 DNA reads TGTGCCAGCAGCCGCCCGACAGGGAACGCCGGGGAGCTGTTTTTT. It is translated as CASSRPTGNAGELFF.

The chain joins TRBV3-1 (or the pseudogene TRBV3-2) to TRBJ1-1, with D possibly matching TRBD1 (6 bases). This CDR3 is built from 15 residues. Germline values: CDR1 LGHDT, CDR2 YNNKEL (reference sequence). Trimming left V 4 bases short and J 0 bases short, with 12 bases between. The CDR3 loop reads CASSPPGHMNTEAFF. CDR3 nucleotide sequence: TGTGCCAGCAGCCCGCCGGGACATATGAACACTGAAGCTTTCTTT.

The gene calls are TRBV6-5 and TRBJ1-6; 7 bases are shared with TRBD1. This CDR3 is 15 amino acids long. Germline V gene data show CDR1 as MNHEY and CDR2 as SVGAGI. V shed 7 bases, J shed 3 bases, and the junction held 6 bases outside the gene matches. CDR3 nucleotide sequence: TGTGCCAGCACTAACCGGGACAGCTATAATTCACCCCTCCACTTT. Amino acid sequence: CASTNRDSYNSPLHF.

This chain connects TRBV12-3 or TRBV12-4 to TRBJ1-1; 11 nucleotides line up with TRBD1. V was pared by 3 bases and J by 9 bases, with 3 bases of the junction left unmatched. There are 13 residues in the CDR3. The CDR3 nucleotides are TGTGCCAGCAGTTTGGACAGGGGGCTTAAAGCTTTCTTT. Residues: CASSLDRGLKAFF.

The CDR3 region is CASSPTDRGGGQETQYF. In DNA form, the CDR3 reads TGTGCCAGCTCACCAACGGACAGGGGCGGTGGACAGGAGACCCAGTACTTC. The J gene is TRBJ2-5, the V gene TRBV18; 9 nucleotides line up with TRBD1. Germline V gene data show CDR1 as KGHSH and CDR2 as LQKENI. The CDR3 extends over 17 amino acids. Unmatched junction bases numbered 12, after V lost 2 bases and J lost 5 bases.

The V call is TRBV18, the J call TRBJ2-3; a weak D match, TRBD1 (5 bases). The CDR3 sequence is 15 residues long. Per germline, CDR1 KGHSH and CDR2 LQKENI. V lost 3 bases to trimming and J lost 2 bases, with 12 bases between them. The CDR3 spells CASSPSDGHTDTQYF. The CDR3 DNA follows: TGTGCCAGCTCACCCTCGGATGGACACACAGATACGCAGTATTTT.

This clone was seen once. The chain employs TRBV7-9 and TRBJ2-3; 10 bases are shared with TRBD1. The CDR3 is 16 amino acids. Looked up from germline, CDR1 is SEHNR and CDR2 is FQNEAQ (reference sequence). The V and J ends lost 5 bases and 3 bases, in that order; junction bases with no gene match: 8. The CDR3 is CASSRPDRGRTDTQYF. The CDR3 coding sequence is TGTGCCAGCAGCCGGCCGGACAGGGGGAGAACAGATACGCAGTATTTT.

This clone was picked up one time. V is TRBV7-9 and J is TRBJ2-7; D unclear. CDR3 length: 14 residues. V was trimmed by 1 base and J by 1 base, leaving 8 bases between them. Germline loops: CDR1 SEHNR, CDR2 FQNEAQ (reference sequence). CDR3 DNA sequence: TGTGCCAGCAGCTTAGGGTACCGGTCCTACGAGCAGTACTTC. Its protein is CASSLGYRSYEQYF.

This rearrangement joins TRBV5-1 to TRBJ2-5; 9 bases agree with TRBD2. Germline V gene sequence: CDR1 SGHRS, CDR2 YFSETQ. After removal of 7 bases from V and 5 bases from J, the junction contained 12 bases not matched to a gene. The CDR3 sequence is 15 residues long. DNA for the CDR3: TGCGCCAGCGAACAAGGCGGGGGGGCGGTGGAGACCCAGTACTTC. Encoded protein: CASEQGGGAVETQYF.

This clone was recorded a few times. The chain employs TRBV30 and TRBJ1-5; 11 nucleotides align to TRBD1. There are 13 residues in the CDR3. V lost 1 base, J lost 8 bases, and 1 base stayed unmatched. CDR1 is GTSNPN, CDR2 SVGIG, per germline (reference sequence). This CDR3 is CAWSGTGGKPQHF. CDR3 DNA: TGTGCCTGGAGTGGGACAGGGGGCAAGCCCCAGCATTTT.